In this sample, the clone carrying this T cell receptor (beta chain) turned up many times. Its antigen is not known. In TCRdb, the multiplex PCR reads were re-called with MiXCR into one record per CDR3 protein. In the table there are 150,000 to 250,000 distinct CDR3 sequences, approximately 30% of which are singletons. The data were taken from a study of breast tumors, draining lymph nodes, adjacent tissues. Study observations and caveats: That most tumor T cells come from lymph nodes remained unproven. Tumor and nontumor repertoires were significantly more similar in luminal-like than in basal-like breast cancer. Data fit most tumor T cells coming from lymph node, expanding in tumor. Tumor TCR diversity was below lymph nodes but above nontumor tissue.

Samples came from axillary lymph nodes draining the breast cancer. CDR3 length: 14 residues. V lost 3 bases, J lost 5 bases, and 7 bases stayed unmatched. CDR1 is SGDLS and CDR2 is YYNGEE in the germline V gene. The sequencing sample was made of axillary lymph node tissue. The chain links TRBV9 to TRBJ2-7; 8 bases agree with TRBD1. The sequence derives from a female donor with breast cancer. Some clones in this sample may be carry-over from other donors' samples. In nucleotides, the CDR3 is TGTGCCAGCAGCGAAAATGACAGGGGACACGAGCAGTACTTC. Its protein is CASSENDRGHEQYF. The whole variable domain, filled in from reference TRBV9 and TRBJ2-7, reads DSGVTQTPKHLITATGQRVTLRCSPRSGDLSVYWYQQSLDQGLQFLIQYYNGEERAKGNILERFSAQQFPDLHSELNLSSLELGDSALYFCASSENDRGHEQYFGPGTRLTVT.